Shown below are 21 T cell receptor beta chains from a single sample sequenced in a study of cytomegalovirus exposure and HLA in healthy donors. PCR amplification relied on 60 Vbeta primers (plus 13 Jbeta primers). Profiling relied on immunoSEQ multiplex PCR, and the TCRdb table lists in-frame clones only, not all of them. The data hold about 170,000 clones, with 65% to 85% observed a single time. Material for sequencing was PBMCs. These TCRs come from a woman aged 45-59 years in good health and CMV-seropositive.

The chain links TRBV7-9 to TRBJ2-3; 8 positions agree with TRBD2. Looked up from germline, CDR1 is SEHNR and CDR2 is FQNEAQ (reference sequence). The CDR3 covers 15 residues. Trimming removed 5 bases from V and 3 bases from J; junction bases left unmatched: 7. The CDR3 reads CASSNIAGLTDTQYF. Here the CDR3 DNA reads TGTGCCAGCAGCAACATAGCGGGGTTAACAGATACGCAGTATTTT.

The rearrangement joins TRBV11-2 to TRBJ2-3; D is unclear. With 3 bases removed from V and 0 bases from J, the gap between germline ends came to 13 bases. Germline CDR1 is SGHAT and CDR2 is FQNNGV. CDR3 length equals 16 residues. CDR3 in DNA: TGTGCCAGCAGCTTTCGGTCGCTCCCTAGCACAGATACGCAGTATTTT. It specifies CASSFRSLPSTDTQYF.

V usage is TRBV30 and J usage is TRBJ1-3; D not certain. Germline assignment: CDR1 GTSNPN and CDR2 SVGIG (reference sequence). V lost 3 bases to trimming and J lost 0 bases, with 6 bases between them. The CDR3 totals 13 residues. The CDR3 sequence: CAWRRVSGNTIYF. The CDR3 DNA sequence: TGTGCCTGGAGAAGAGTCTCTGGAAACACCATATATTTT. The full variable domain, rest sourced from reference TRBV30 and TRBJ1-3, is SQTIHQWPATLVQPVGSPLSLECTVEGTSNPNLYWYRQAAGRGLQLLFYSVGIGQISSEVPQNLSASRPQDRQFILSSKKLLLSDSGFYLCAWRRVSGNTIYFGEGSWLTVV.

The V and J genes are TRBV28 and TRBJ2-2; the match to TRBD1 covers 8 bases. The CDR3 covers 14 residues. V shed 5 bases and J 4 bases; nucleotides not matched to a gene: 3. Germline V gene data show CDR1 as MDHEN and CDR2 as SYDVKM. CDR3 DNA sequence: TGTGCCAGCAGTAGAGACAGGGGCACCGGGGAGCTGTTTTTT. Encoded protein: CASSRDRGTGELFF.

The rearrangement joins TRBV11-2 to TRBJ2-3; no clear D gene. CDR1 is SGHAT and CDR2 is FQNNGV in the germline V gene. The CDR3 consists of 14 residues. The ends were cut back, 5 bases at V and 0 bases at J, with 9 bases in the middle. The CDR3 nucleotides read TGTGCCAGCAGCCTCCTACCTAGCACAGATACGCAGTATTTT. Amino acid sequence: CASSLLPSTDTQYF.

The CDR3 DNA is TGTGCCAGCAGCTTAGGAGTAGTTCAGCCCCAGCATTTT. This codes for CASSLGVVQPQHF. The genes are TRBV7-8 and TRBJ1-5, with D uncertain. CDR3 size: 13 residues. Germline V gene sequence: CDR1 SGHVS, CDR2 FQNEAQ. The ends were cut back, 1 base at V and 6 bases at J, with 7 bases in the middle.

The CDR3 sequence: CASTATGQTYEQYF. Written as DNA, the CDR3 is TGTGCCAGCACCGCGACAGGCCAGACCTACGAGCAGTACTTC. The chain joins TRBV13 to TRBJ2-5; perhaps TRBD1 as D (6 bases). Matching the DNA end better, TRBJ2-7 makes the J call doubtful. CDR1 and CDR2 from the germline V gene are PRHDT and FYEKMQ (reference sequence). The CDR3 totals 14 residues.

This clone came up a few times. This chain joins TRBV2 and TRBJ1-1, with a possible D match to TRBD1 (5 bases). Trimming shortened V by 6 bases and J by 0 bases, and 20 bases separated the two germline ends. Germline CDR1 is SNHLY and CDR2 is FYNNEI. The CDR3 runs to 17 residues. The CDR3 DNA reads TGTGCCAGCAGCTCGGGGGATTGGGGAGTGATGAACACTGAAGCTTTCTTT. Encoded protein: CASSSGDWGVMNTEAFF. Full variable domain (outside the CDR3, taken from reference TRBV2 and TRBJ1-1): EPEVTQTPSHQVTQMGQEVILRCVPISNHLYFYWYRQILGQKVEFLVSFYNNEISEKSEIFDDQFSVERPDGSNFTLKIRSTKLEDSAMYFCASSSGDWGVMNTEAFFGQGTRLTVV.

The chain employs TRBV6-5 and TRBJ2-5; 8 positions agree with TRBD1. The DNA end favors TRBJ2-7, so the J call may be wrong. CDR3 length equals 15 residues. Germline CDR1 MNHEY, CDR2 SVGAGI. CDR3 nucleotides: TGTGCCAGCAGTTACTCTGTCAGGGGGCTCTACGAGCAGTACTTC. Amino acids: CASSYSVRGLYEQYF.

This clone was seen only a few times. This chain connects TRBV21-1 to TRBJ2-2; whether TRBD2, the table's D call, matches the DNA was not checked. TRBV21-1 constitutes a pseudogene. The CDR3 totals 15 residues. CDR3 nucleotide sequence: TGTGCCAGGACCCCTCGGAGGGCCAGAGCCGGGGAGCTGTTTTTT. Translating it yields CARTPRRARAGELFF.

The V call is TRBV29-1, the J call TRBJ2-5; D may be TRBD1 (5 bases). This CDR3 is built from 13 residues. From germline, CDR1 is SQVTM and CDR2 ANQGSEA. V was clipped by 1 base and J by 5 bases, with 11 bases between them. CDR3 nucleotides: TGCAGCGTTGAAGGGGGCAGACGGGAGACCCAGTACTTC. This translates into CSVEGGRRETQYF.

V is TRBV2 and J is TRBJ1-4; 7 nucleotides agree with TRBD1. V shed 6 bases, J shed 7 bases, and the junction held 8 bases outside the gene matches. This CDR3 is built from 14 residues. Germline loops: CDR1 SNHLY, CDR2 FYNNEI. The CDR3: CASRARGHGEKLFF. The CDR3 DNA follows: TGTGCCAGCAGGGCAAGGGGGCACGGTGAAAAACTGTTTTTT. Full variable domain (outside the CDR3, taken from reference TRBV2 and TRBJ1-4): EPEVTQTPSHQVTQMGQEVILRCVPISNHLYFYWYRQILGQKVEFLVSFYNNEISEKSEIFDDQFSVERPDGSNFTLKIRSTKLEDSAMYFCASRARGHGEKLFFGSGTQLSVL.

This clone was picked up a small number of times. The CDR3 loop reads CASSLDFLVGGAQETQYF. The CDR3 DNA sequence: TGTGCCAGCAGCTTGGACTTTCTCGTGGGAGGGGCCCAAGAGACCCAGTACTTC. The chain employs TRBV5-5 and TRBJ2-5, with TRBD2 identical over 7 bases. CDR1 SGHKS and CDR2 YYEKEE come from the germline V gene (reference sequence). The V and J ends lost 0 bases and 1 base, in that order; junction bases with no gene match: 12. This CDR3 comprises 18 residues. Full variable domain (remainder filled in from reference TRBV5-5 and TRBJ2-5): DAGVTQSPTHLIKTRGQQVTLRCSPISGHKSVSWYQQVLGQGPQFIFQYYEKEERGRGNFPDRFSARQFPNYSSELNVNALLLGDSALYLCASSLDFLVGGAQETQYFGPGTRLLVL.

The chain carries TRBV7-2 and TRBJ2-7; 11 bases match TRBD2. The CDR3 runs to 15 residues. Trimming at V came to 6 bases and at J to 6 bases, leaving 10 bases not matched to a gene. In germline, CDR1 is SGHTA, CDR2 FQGNSA. CDR3: CASSPSLAGGREQYF. DNA of the CDR3: TGTGCCAGCAGTCCCAGCCTAGCGGGAGGACGCGAGCAGTACTTC. Based on the CDR3 plus reference TRBV7-2 and TRBJ2-7, the full variable domain is GAGVSQSPSNKVTEKGKDVELRCDPISGHTALYWYRQSLGQGLEFLIYFQGNSAPDKSGLPSDRFSAERTGGSVSTLTIQRTQQEDSAVYLCASSPSLAGGREQYFGPGTRLTVT.

The V gene is TRBV5-4, the J gene TRBJ2-7; a weak D match, TRBD1 (6 bases). Germline CDR1 reads SGHNT; CDR2 reads YYREEE (reference sequence). With 4 bases removed from V and 3 bases from J, the gap between germline ends came to 14 bases. This CDR3 is built from 14 residues. CDR3 sequence (DNA): TGTGCCAGCAGCCCTAGGGACACCCTCTACGAGCAGTACTTC. Its translation: CASSPRDTLYEQYF.

As regards this clone: Within the sample, other DNA sequences also encode this same CDR3. The chain couples TRBV7-3 to TRBJ2-1, with D maybe TRBD2 (5 bases). The CDR3 sequence is 15 residues long. Germline V gene data show CDR1 as SGHTA and CDR2 as FQGTGA. Trimming took off 2 bases at V and 0 bases at J, with 8 bases between the two ends. The CDR3 region is CASSLQGSSYNEQFF. CDR3 coding DNA: TGTGCCAGCAGCTTACAAGGGAGCTCCTACAATGAGCAGTTCTTC.

The chain combines TRBV10-1 with TRBJ1-2, with D perhaps matching TRBD1 (5 bases). This CDR3 contains 13 residues. CDR1 WNHNN and CDR2 SYGVQD come from the germline V gene (reference sequence). The V end was cut by 6 bases, the J end by 3 bases, with 11 bases between. CDR3 residues: CASRSQGDYGYTF. CDR3 nucleotide sequence: TGCGCCAGCAGATCCCAAGGGGACTATGGCTACACCTTC.

This clone appeared a few times. As DNA, the CDR3 is TGTGCCATCAGTGGAGTGTCGGGACAGCCCCAGCATTTT. This translates into CAISGVSGQPQHF. The rearrangement joins TRBV10-3 to TRBJ1-5; D remains ambiguous. Germline V gene lookup returns CDR1 ENHRY and CDR2 SYGVKD. V lost 4 bases and J lost 7, with 11 bases in between. The CDR3 spans 13 residues.

This chain uses TRBV5-1 with TRBJ2-7; tentatively, D is TRBD1 (5 bases). Germline-derived CDR1 and CDR2 are SGHRS and YFSETQ. This CDR3 comprises 14 residues. V shed 4 bases and J shed 7 bases, with 18 bases lying between them. In DNA form, the CDR3 reads TGCGCCAGCAGCCCGCGGCAGGGTTCTTGGGAGCAGTACTTC. It is translated as CASSPRQGSWEQYF.

As DNA, the CDR3 is TGTGCCAGTACTAAAACCGGATCGTCCGGGGAGCTGTTTTTT. Residues: CASTKTGSSGELFF. The rearrangement uses TRBV27 and TRBJ2-2; D gene ambiguous. The V and J ends lost 9 bases and 6 bases respectively, with 17 bases between them. CDR3 length equals 14 residues. Germline V gene sequence: CDR1 MNHEY, CDR2 SMNVEV (reference sequence).

This chain links TRBV30 with TRBJ1-6, with 11 bases aligning to TRBD1. The junction had 16 bases not matched to a gene; V was cut back by 0 bases and J by 9 bases. The germline gives CDR1 GTSNPN, CDR2 SVGIG (reference sequence). This CDR3 has 19 amino acids. The CDR3 is CAWSVRYGTGGNFGSPLHF. DNA for the CDR3: TGTGCCTGGAGTGTACGGTATGGGACAGGGGGGAATTTTGGTTCACCCCTCCACTTT.